Each of the 10 T cell receptor beta chains below was sequenced from the same sample in a study of blood T cell repertoires in COVID-19. Sequencing was performed with immunoSEQ multiplex PCR; in TCRdb, only in-frame clones are kept and a portion is missing. The table records some 200,000 clones, around 85% of them present only once. The specimen was peripheral blood. These receptors were taken from a woman in her seventies with acute or convalescent COVID-19.

The chain recombines TRBV5-1 with TRBJ1-6; D may be TRBD1 (5 bases). Trimming took 3 bases from V and 9 from J, leaving 13 bases between them. This CDR3 has 14 amino acids. Germline V lookup: CDR1 SGHRS, CDR2 YFSETQ. The CDR3 sequence is CASSSAGGFSPLHF. Here the CDR3 DNA reads TGCGCCAGCAGCTCCGCGGGGGGGTTTTCACCCCTCCACTTT.

This clone has a single count. CDR3 nucleotide sequence: TGTGCCAGCAGTCGGGGGGATGAGCAGTTCTTC. Residues: CASSRGDEQFF. The gene calls are TRBV6-2 or TRBV6-3 and TRBJ2-1; TRBD2 aligns across 7 bases. Per germline, CDR1 MNHEY and CDR2 SVGEGT. The junction had 0 bases not matched to a gene; V was cut back by 5 bases and J by 8 bases. This CDR3 has 11 residues.

The gene calls are TRBV27 and TRBJ1-1; TRBD1 matches 8 bases. CDR1 is MNHEY and CDR2 is SMNVEV in the germline V gene (reference sequence). The CDR3 totals 14 residues. V lost 9 bases, J lost 1 base, and 7 bases stayed unmatched. The CDR3 DNA follows: TGTGCCAGTGTTGCCGGGACAGGGAACACTGAAGCTTTCTTT. It specifies CASVAGTGNTEAFF.

This clone was recorded a few times. V gene TRBV6-6 combines with J gene TRBJ1-1; 8 nucleotides line up with TRBD1. Germline lookup yields CDR1 MNHNY and CDR2 SVGAGI (reference sequence). V lost 4 bases to trimming and J lost 6 bases; unmatched junction nucleotides: 10. This CDR3 has 15 amino acids. The CDR3 sequence: CASSWRQGQGPEAFF. The CDR3 region has the DNA TGTGCCAGCAGTTGGCGACAGGGGCAGGGGCCTGAAGCTTTCTTT.

The chain is built from TRBV15 and TRBJ2-7; TRBD1 might be the D (5 bases). The V end was cut by 1 base, the J end by 4 bases, with 23 bases between. The CDR3 totals 18 residues. Germline loops: CDR1 LNHNV, CDR2 YYDKDF (reference sequence). CDR3 nucleotides: TGTGCCACCAGCAGAGTGACAGAACCTTCGCCTAATCCTTACGAGCAGTACTTC. This translates into CATSRVTEPSPNPYEQYF.

The table lists this clone with a few counts. The V and J genes are TRBV15 and TRBJ1-4, with 7 bases that match TRBD1. Germline CDR1 and CDR2: LNHNV and YYDKDF (reference sequence). Germline trimming cut 5 bases from V and 7 bases from J; bases unmatched to any gene: 10. The CDR3 covers 15 residues. DNA of the CDR3: TGTGCCACCAGCTCGCAGACAGGGCAGGTTGAAAAACTGTTTTTT. Translating gives CATSSQTGQVEKLFF. Full variable domain (outside the CDR3, taken from reference TRBV15 and TRBJ1-4): DAMVIQNPRYQVTQFGKPVTLSCSQTLNHNVMYWYQQKSSQAPKLLFHYYDKDFNNEADTPDNFQSRRPNTSFCFLDIRSPGLGDTAMYLCATSSQTGQVEKLFFGSGTQLSVL.

This clone was seen more than once but under ten times. The chain combines TRBV10-3 with TRBJ1-5; TRBD1 matches 7 bases. This CDR3 has 15 amino acids. J gave up 7 bases and V 0 bases, and 6 bases lay outside the gene matches. Looked up from germline, CDR1 is ENHRY and CDR2 is SYGVKD. CDR3 DNA sequence: TGTGCCATCAGTGAGTCCTCACAGGGGCAACAGCCCCAGCATTTT. Protein product: CAISESSQGQQPQHF.

This chain joins TRBV12-3 or TRBV12-4 and TRBJ1-5, with no clear D. The CDR3 totals 12 residues. The V end lost 3 bases, the J end lost 6 bases, and 6 bases lay between the germline ends. The CDR3, as DNA: TGTGCCAGCAGTTTTGGGAGTCAGCCCCAGCATTTT. Its translation is CASSFGSQPQHF.

The chain joins TRBV6-4 to TRBJ1-6; no definite D call. Germline CDR1 MRHNA, CDR2 SNTAGT. The CDR3 sequence is 14 residues long. The V and J ends lost 9 bases and 7 bases respectively, with 16 bases between them. CDR3 residues: CASTVASLNSPLHF. As DNA, the CDR3 is TGTGCCAGTACGGTGGCTAGTTTAAATTCACCCCTCCACTTT.

The chain has TRBV7-3 and TRBJ2-1; 9 bases are shared with TRBD2. The V gene's germline CDR1 is SGHTA and CDR2 FQGTGA. J was trimmed by 3 bases and V by 0 bases; bases with no gene match: 6. The CDR3 is 17 residues long. This CDR3 is CASSLTSLAGDYNEQFF. The CDR3 region has the DNA TGTGCCAGCAGCTTAACGTCACTAGCGGGTGACTACAATGAGCAGTTCTTC. Filled out from reference TRBV7-3 and TRBJ2-1, the complete variable domain reads GAGVSQTPSNKVTEKGKYVELRCDPISGHTALYWYRQSLGQGPEFLIYFQGTGAADDSGLPNDRFFAVRPEGSVSTLKIQRTERGDSAVYLCASSLTSLAGDYNEQFFGPGTRLTVL.